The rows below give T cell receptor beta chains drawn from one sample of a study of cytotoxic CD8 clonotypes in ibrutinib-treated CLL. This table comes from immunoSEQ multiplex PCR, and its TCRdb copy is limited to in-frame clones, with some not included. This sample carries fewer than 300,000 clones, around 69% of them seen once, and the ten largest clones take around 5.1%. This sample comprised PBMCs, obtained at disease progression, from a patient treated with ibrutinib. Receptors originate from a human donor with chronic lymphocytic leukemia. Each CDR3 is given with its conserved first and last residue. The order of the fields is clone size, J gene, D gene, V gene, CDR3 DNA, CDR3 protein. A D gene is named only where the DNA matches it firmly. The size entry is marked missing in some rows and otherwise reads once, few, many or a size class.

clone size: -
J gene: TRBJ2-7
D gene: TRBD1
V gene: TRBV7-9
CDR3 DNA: TGTGCCAGCAGCCCTCGGACAGGGTGGAGAATTTCCTACGAGCAGTACTTC
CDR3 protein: CASSPRTGWRISYEQYF

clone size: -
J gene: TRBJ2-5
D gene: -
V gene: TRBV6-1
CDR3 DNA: TGTGCCAGCAGTGAACAGGCTGCGGAGACCCAGTACTTC
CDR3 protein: CASSEQAAETQYF

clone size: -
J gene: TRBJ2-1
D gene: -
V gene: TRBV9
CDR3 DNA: TGTGCCAGCAGCGGCTTCTCGACTAGCAATGAGCAGTTCTTC
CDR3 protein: CASSGFSTSNEQFF

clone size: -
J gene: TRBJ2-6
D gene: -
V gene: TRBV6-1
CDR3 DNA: TGTGCCAGCAGTGAAGCGGTCTACCCAGGGTTTGGGGCCAACGTCCTGACTTTC
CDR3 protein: CASSEAVYPGFGANVLTF

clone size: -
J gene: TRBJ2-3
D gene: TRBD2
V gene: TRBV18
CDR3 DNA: TGTGCCAGCTCACGACTAGCGGGAGACACAGATACGCAGTATTTT
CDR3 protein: CASSRLAGDTDTQYF

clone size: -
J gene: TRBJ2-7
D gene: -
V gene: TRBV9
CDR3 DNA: TGTGCCAGCAGCGTTGGGGTGGCGGGGGCGTTCTACGAGCAGTACTTC
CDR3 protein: CASSVGVAGAFYEQYF

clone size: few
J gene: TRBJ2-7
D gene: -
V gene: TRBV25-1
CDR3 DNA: TGTGCCAGCAGTGAACGGGCGAGCTCCTACGAGCAGTACTTC
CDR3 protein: CASSERASSYEQYF

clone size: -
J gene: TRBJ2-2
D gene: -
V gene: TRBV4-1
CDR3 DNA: TGCGCCAGCAGCCATTTCCACGGGGAGCTGTTTTTT
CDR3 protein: CASSHFHGELFF

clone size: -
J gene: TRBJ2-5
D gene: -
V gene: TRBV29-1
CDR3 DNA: TGCAGCGTTGTGGCCGGGAGGGGGCTAGCAACCAACGAAGAGACCCAGTACTTC
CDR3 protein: CSVVAGRGLATNEETQYF

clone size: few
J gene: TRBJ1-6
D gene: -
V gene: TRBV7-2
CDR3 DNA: TGTGCCAGCAGCTTAACCGGGGCGTCACCCCTCCACTTT
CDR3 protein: CASSLTGASPLHF

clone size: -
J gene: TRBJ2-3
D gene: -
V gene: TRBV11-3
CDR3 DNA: TGTGCCAGCAGCTTAGGAGCCAGAAGCACAGATACGCAGTATTTT
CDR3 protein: CASSLGARSTDTQYF

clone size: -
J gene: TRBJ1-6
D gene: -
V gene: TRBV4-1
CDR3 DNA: TGCGCCAGCAGGAATGGACAGATCTATAATTCACCCCTCCACTTT
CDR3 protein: CASRNGQIYNSPLHF

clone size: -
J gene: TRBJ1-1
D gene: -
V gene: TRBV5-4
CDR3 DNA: TGTGCCAGCAGCTTGGGGCAACAGGGAAACACTGAAGCTTTCTTT
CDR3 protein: CASSLGQQGNTEAFF

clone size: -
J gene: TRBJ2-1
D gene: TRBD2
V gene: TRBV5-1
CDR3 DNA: TGCGCCAGCGGCGGGAGGGCCTACAATGAGCAGTTCTTC
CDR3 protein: CASGGRAYNEQFF

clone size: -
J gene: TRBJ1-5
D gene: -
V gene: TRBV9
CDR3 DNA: TGTGCCAGCAGCGCATCGACAGGTAGCAATCAGCCCCAGCATTTT
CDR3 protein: CASSASTGSNQPQHF

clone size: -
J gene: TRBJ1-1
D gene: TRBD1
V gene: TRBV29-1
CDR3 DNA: TGCAGCGTCCTCGGACAGGGGATGCACACTGAAGCTTTCTTT
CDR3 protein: CSVLGQGMHTEAFF

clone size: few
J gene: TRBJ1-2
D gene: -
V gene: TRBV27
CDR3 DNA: TGTGCCAGCAGGACGAATTTTGGGGAGAAGGGCTACACCTTC
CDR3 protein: CASRTNFGEKGYTF

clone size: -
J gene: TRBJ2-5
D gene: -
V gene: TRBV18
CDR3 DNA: TGTGCCAGCTCACCACGGTACCAAGAGACCCAGTACTTC
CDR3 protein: CASSPRYQETQYF

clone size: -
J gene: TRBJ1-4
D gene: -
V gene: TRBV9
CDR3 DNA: TGTGCCAGCAGCGTAGGGCCCTATGCATCAACTAATGAAAAACTGTTTTTT
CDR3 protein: CASSVGPYASTNEKLFF

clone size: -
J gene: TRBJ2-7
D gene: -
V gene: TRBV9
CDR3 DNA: TGTGCCAGCAGCCCCGGACTGGGCCCGAGCTCCTACGAGCAGTACTTC
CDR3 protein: CASSPGLGPSSYEQYF

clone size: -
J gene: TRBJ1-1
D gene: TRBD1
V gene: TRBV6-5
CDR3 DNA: TGTGCCAGCAGTCGGACAGGACCCAACACTGAAGCTTTCTTT
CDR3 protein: CASSRTGPNTEAFF

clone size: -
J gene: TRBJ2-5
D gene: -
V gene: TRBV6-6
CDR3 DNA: TGTGCCAGCAGTTACCCCGAGACTCAAGAGACCCAGTACTTC
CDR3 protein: CASSYPETQETQYF

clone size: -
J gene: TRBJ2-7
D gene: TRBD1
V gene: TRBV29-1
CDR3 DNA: TGCAGCGTTGAAATTGGGACAGGGGGCTGGTACGAGCAGTACTTC
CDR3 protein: CSVEIGTGGWYEQYF

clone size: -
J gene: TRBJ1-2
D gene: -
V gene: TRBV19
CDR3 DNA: TGTGCCAGTAGTATGCGGGGAGGGCATAACTATGGCTACACCTTC
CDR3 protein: CASSMRGGHNYGYTF

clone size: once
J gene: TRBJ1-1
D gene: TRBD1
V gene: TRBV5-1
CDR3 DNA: TGCGCCAGCAGCTTACAACCGGGACAGAGGAACACTGAAGCTTTCTTT
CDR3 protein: CASSLQPGQRNTEAFF

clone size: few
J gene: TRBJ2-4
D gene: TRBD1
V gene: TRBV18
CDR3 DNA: TGTGCCAGCTCACTCGACAGGGGTGAAAACATTCAGTACTTC
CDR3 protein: CASSLDRGENIQYF

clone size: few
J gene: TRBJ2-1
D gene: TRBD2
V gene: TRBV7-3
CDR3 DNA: TGTGCCAGCAGCAACCGACTAGCTGGTATGGATGAGCAGTTCTTC
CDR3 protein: CASSNRLAGMDEQFF

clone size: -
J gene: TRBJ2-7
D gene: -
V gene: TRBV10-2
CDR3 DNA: TGCGCCAGCAGTGAACAGGGCAGGACCTACGAGCAGTACTTC
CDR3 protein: CASSEQGRTYEQYF

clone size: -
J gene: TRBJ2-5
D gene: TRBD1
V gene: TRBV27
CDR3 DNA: TGTGCCAGCAAGGGACAGCAAGAGACCCAGTACTTC
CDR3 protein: CASKGQQETQYF

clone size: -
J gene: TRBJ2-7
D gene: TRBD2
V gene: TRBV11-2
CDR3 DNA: TGTGCCAGCAGCGCCCCGGGACTAGTGACTGGCGAGCAGTACTTC
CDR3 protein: CASSAPGLVTGEQYF

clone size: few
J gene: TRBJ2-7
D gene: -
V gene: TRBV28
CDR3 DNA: TGTGCCAGCAGGAGGGGTGGCACCTACGAGCAGTACTTC
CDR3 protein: CASRRGGTYEQYF

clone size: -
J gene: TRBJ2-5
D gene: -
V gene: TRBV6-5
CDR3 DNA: TGTGCCAGCAGTCCTTCGGACAGCCAAGAGACCCAGTACTTC
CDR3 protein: CASSPSDSQETQYF

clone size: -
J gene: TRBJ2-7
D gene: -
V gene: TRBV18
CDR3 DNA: TGTGCCAGCTCAGATTCAGGCAGGGGCCACGAGCAGTACTTC
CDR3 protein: CASSDSGRGHEQYF

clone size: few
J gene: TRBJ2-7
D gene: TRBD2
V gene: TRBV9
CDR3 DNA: TGTGCCAGCAGCGTCTCTAGCGGGGGTTCCTACGAGCAGTACTTC
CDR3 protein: CASSVSSGGSYEQYF

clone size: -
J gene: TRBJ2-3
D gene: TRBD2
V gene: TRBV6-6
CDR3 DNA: TGTGCCAGCAGTTACCCGACTAGCGCCAATACAGATACGCAGTATTTT
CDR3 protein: CASSYPTSANTDTQYF

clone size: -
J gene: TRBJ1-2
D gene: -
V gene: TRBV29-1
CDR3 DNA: TGCAGCGTTGAAGGTCAAGGGGATAACTATGGCTACACCTTC
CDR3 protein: CSVEGQGDNYGYTF

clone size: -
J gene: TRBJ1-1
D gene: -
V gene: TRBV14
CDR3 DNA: TGTGCCAGCAGCCAGAGAAGGGGGTTGAAGAACACTGAAGCTTTCTTT
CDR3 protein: CASSQRRGLKNTEAFF

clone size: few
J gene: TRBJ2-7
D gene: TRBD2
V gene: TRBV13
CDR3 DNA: TGTGCCAGCAGCTTAGGGGCCCTAGCGGACGAGCAGTACTTC
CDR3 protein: CASSLGALADEQYF

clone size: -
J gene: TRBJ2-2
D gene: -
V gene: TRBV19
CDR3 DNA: TGTGCCAGTAGTATAGTCACGGGACGGGGCACCGGGGAGCTGTTTTTT
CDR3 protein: CASSIVTGRGTGELFF

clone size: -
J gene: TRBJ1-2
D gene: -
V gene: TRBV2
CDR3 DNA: TGTGCCAGCAGTGAGACAGCCAAGAAGGGCTACACCTTC
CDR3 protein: CASSETAKKGYTF

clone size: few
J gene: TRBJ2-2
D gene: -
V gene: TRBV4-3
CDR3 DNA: TGCGCCAGCAGCCAAGATCTCCCTAGCGAGTCAGTGAGCCGGGAGCTGTTTTTT
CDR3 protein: CASSQDLPSESVSRELFF

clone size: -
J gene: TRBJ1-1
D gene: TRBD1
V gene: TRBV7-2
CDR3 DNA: TGTGCCAGCAGCTACGCAGGGACAGGGGGGGACACTGAAGCTTTCTTT
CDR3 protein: CASSYAGTGGDTEAFF

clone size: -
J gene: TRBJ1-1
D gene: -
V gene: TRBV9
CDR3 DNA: TGTGCCAGCAGCCCTCTTGAGGCCCCTTCAATGAACACTGAAGCTTTCTTT
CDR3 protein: CASSPLEAPSMNTEAFF

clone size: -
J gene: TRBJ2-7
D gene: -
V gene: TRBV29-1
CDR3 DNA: TGCAGCGTTGCTGGCAGGGACTCCTACGAGCAGTACTTC
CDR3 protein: CSVAGRDSYEQYF

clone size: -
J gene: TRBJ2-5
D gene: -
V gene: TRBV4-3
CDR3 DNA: TGCGCCAGCAGCCAAGATTTAATCGGGGGACAAGAGACCCAGTACTTC
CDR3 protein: CASSQDLIGGQETQYF

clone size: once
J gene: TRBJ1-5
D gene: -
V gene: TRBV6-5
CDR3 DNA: TGTGCCAGCAGTTACTCGTCCAGGGACCAGCCCCAGCATTTT
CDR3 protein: CASSYSSRDQPQHF

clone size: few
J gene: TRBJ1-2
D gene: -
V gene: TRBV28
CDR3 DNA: TGTGCCAGCAAGAGTACTAACTATGGCTACACCTTC
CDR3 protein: CASKSTNYGYTF